This record concerns one T cell receptor (beta chain) sequence. Antigen specificity is unknown. RNA extraction and reverse transcription yielded cDNA as sequencing template. Method: immunoSEQ multiplex PCR; TCRdb's copy keeps in-frame clones and lacks some. The sample lists 200,000 to 250,000 clones; less than 45% were seen once. The germline CDR1 and CDR2 sequences are SEHNR and FQNEAQ (reference sequence). The CDR3 is 15 amino acids. V gave up 5 bases and J gave up 7 bases, with 18 bases separating them. The source of the sample is a study of CD8+ T cells in alopecia areata. Study in general: Patients remained on tofacitinib for 6 to 18 months and then went 6 months without it.

Study-wide results and caveats: TCR sharing was clearer in mice than between patients, perhaps partly owing to patient HLA diversity. Among the top 100, expanded CD8+ clones were significantly decreased by tofacitinib, as was scalp clonality. Many expanded lesional clones persisted in scalp and blood during tofacitinib treatment.

Indicated treatment: oral pan-JAK inhibitor, 5-10 mg twice daily. The clonotype was recovered from a human donor with alopecia areata. The chain links TRBV7-9 to TRBJ2-1, with D tentatively TRBD1 or TRBD2 (5 bases each). Sequencing used CD4+ T cells sorted from blood, obtained around week 30, from a patient treated with tofacitinib. In DNA, the CDR3 is TGTGCCAGCAGCACAAAGCCGGGACCAAGAAATGAGCAGTTCTTC. It codes for CASSTKPGPRNEQFF.